The clone carrying this T cell receptor (beta chain) was picked up many times. Using a J-beta primer mix together with a sample-barcoded 5' primer, a second PCR was run for about 6 to 12 cycles. One entry per CDR3 protein, called by TCRdb with MiXCR from the 5' RACE reads. The sample shows 630,000 or so distinct CDR3 sequences, about 30% of them seen only once. The data derive from a study of blood T cells in healthy people across ages. J was trimmed by 0 bases and V by 7 bases; bases with no gene match: 7. This CDR3 is 14 amino acids long. The germline gives CDR1 SGHRS, CDR2 YFSETQ. The rearrangement links TRBV5-1 to TRBJ2-7, with 7 bases lining up with TRBD2. Sequencing used blood. This TCR came from a woman aged 80 or over in good health. The CDR3 spells CASYPSGNSYEQYF. DNA of the CDR3: TGCGCCAGCTACCCAAGCGGGAACTCCTACGAGCAGTACTTC. The whole variable domain, remainder taken from reference TRBV5-1 and TRBJ2-7, is KAGVTQTPRYLIKTRGQQVTLSCSPISGHRSVSWYQQTPGQGLQFLFEYFSETQRNKGNFPGRFSGRQFSNSRSEMNVSTLELGDSALYLCASYPSGNSYEQYFGPGTRLTVT.